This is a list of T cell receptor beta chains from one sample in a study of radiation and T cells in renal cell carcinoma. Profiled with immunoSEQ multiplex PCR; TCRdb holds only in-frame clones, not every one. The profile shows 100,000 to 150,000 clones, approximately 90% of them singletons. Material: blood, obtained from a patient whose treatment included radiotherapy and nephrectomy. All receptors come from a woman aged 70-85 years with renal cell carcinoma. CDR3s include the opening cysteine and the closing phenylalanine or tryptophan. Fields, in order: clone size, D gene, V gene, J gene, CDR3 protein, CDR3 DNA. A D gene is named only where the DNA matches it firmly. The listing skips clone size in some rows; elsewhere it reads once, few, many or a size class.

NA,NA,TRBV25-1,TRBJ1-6,CASSEVDRDNSPLHF,TGTGCCAGCAGTGAGGTAGACCGAGACAATTCACCCCTCCACTTT
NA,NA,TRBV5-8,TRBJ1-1,CASSLVRAAMNTEAFF,TGTGCCAGCAGCTTGGTGAGGGCAGCCATGAACACTGAAGCTTTCTTT
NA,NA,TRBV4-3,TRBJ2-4,CASSQDRGWLAKNIQYF,TGCGCCAGCAGCCAAGACAGGGGATGGCTAGCCAAAAACATTCAGTACTTC
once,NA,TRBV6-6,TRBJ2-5,CASTMDFQETQYF,TGTGCCAGCACGATGGACTTCCAAGAGACCCAGTACTTC
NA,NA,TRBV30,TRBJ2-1,CAWGDGSYNEQFF,TGTGCCTGGGGGGATGGCTCCTACAATGAGCAGTTCTTC
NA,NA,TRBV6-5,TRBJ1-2,CASTSWGAYYGYTF,TGTGCCAGCACCTCTTGGGGGGCATACTATGGCTACACCTTC
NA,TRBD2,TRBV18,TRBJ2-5,CASSYSGGYQETQYF,TGTGCCAGCTCTTATAGCGGGGGTTACCAAGAGACCCAGTACTTC
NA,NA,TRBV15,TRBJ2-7,CATSRETDSSYEQYF,TGTGCCACCAGCAGAGAAACCGATAGCTCCTACGAGCAGTACTTC
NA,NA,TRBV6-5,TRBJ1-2,CASSYTTGTAYGYTF,TGTGCCAGCAGTTACACGACCGGGACCGCCTATGGCTACACCTTC
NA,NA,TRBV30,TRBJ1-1,CAWSNPPGEAFF,TGTGCCTGGAGTAACCCCCCGGGTGAAGCTTTCTTT
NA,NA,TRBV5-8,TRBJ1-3,CASSLMGGNTIYF,TGTGCCAGCAGCTTGATGGGCGGAAACACCATATATTTT
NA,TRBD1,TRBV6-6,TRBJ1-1,CASSGDRGNTEAFF,TGTGCCAGCAGTGGGGACAGAGGAAACACTGAAGCTTTCTTT
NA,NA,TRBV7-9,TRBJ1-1,CASSLSQLNTEAFF,TGTGCCAGCAGCTTATCCCAGTTGAACACTGAAGCTTTCTTT
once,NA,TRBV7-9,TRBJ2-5,CASSLVKGYQETQYF,TGTGCCAGCAGCTTAGTGAAAGGGTACCAAGAGACCCAGTACTTC
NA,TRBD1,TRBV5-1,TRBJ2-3,CASSLQGASTDTQYF,TGCGCCAGCAGCTTACAGGGGGCTAGCACAGATACGCAGTATTTT
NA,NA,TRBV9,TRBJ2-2,CASSVTTPGRLPGELFF,TGTGCCAGCAGCGTCACTACACCGGGACGTCTTCCCGGGGAGCTGTTTTTT
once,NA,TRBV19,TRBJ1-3,CASSIGAGGSGNTIYF,TGTGCCAGTAGTATAGGGGCAGGTGGCTCTGGAAACACCATATATTTT
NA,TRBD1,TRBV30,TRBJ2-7,CACTTGTGGYEQYF,TGTGCCTGCACGACCGGGACAGGGGGGTACGAGCAGTACTTC
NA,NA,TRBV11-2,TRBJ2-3,CASTRRGADTQYF,TGTGCCAGCACCCGAAGGGGCGCAGATACGCAGTATTTT
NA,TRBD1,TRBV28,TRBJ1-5,CASRGTGSNQPQHF,TGTGCCAGCAGAGGGACAGGGAGCAATCAGCCCCAGCATTTT
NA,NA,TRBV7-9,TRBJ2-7,CASSLVHGGEDYEQYF,TGTGCCAGCAGCTTAGTCCACGGGGGCGAGGACTACGAGCAGTACTTC
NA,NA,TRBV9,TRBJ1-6,CASSAGNSPLHF,TGTGCCAGCAGCGCCGGGAATTCACCCCTCCACTTT
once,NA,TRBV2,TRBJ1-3,CASTRGSPGNTIYF,TGTGCCAGCACGCGGGGGAGTCCTGGAAACACCATATATTTT
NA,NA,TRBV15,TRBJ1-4,CATSERRWANEKLFF,TGTGCCACCAGCGAGAGGCGGTGGGCTAATGAAAAACTGTTTTTT
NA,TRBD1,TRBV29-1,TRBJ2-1,CSVDVAGGSYNEQFF,TGCAGCGTTGACGTAGCAGGGGGCTCCTACAATGAGCAGTTCTTC
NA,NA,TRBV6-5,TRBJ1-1,CASSARGANTEAFF,TGTGCCAGCAGTGCACGGGGGGCAAACACTGAAGCTTTCTTT
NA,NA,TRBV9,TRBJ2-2,CASSVAQTANTGELFF,TGTGCCAGCAGCGTAGCCCAAACCGCGAACACCGGGGAGCTGTTTTTT
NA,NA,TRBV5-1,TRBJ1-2,CASSLDMGYGYTF,TGCGCCAGCAGCTTGGACATGGGTTATGGCTACACCTTC
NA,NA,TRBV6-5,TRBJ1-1,CASRGTEAFF,TGTGCCAGCAGGGGGACTGAAGCTTTCTTT
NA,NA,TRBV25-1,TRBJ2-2,CASSDYSATNTGELFF,TGTGCCAGCAGTGATTATAGCGCTACGAACACCGGGGAGCTGTTTTTT
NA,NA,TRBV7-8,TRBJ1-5,CASTPGDFSNQPQHF,TGTGCCAGCACCCCAGGGGACTTTAGCAATCAGCCCCAGCATTTT
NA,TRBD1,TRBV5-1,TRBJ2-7,CASSWDRTTYEQYF,TGCGCCAGCAGCTGGGACAGGACCACCTACGAGCAGTACTTC
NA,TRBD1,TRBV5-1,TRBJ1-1,CASSRTGPMNTEAFF,TGCGCCAGCAGTCGGACAGGGCCTATGAACACTGAAGCTTTCTTT
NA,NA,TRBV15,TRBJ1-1,CATSRGTLSTEAFF,TGTGCCACCAGCAGGGGGACCCTGAGCACTGAAGCTTTCTTT
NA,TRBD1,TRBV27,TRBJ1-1,CASSPGQGGTEAFF,TGTGCCAGCAGTCCAGGACAGGGAGGGACTGAAGCTTTCTTT
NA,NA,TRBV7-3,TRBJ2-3,CASSLEPGGGTDTQYF,TGTGCCAGCAGCTTAGAACCGGGTGGGGGCACAGATACGCAGTATTTT
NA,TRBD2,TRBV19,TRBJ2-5,CASSARGGSPFGTQYF,TGTGCCAGTAGTGCCCGGGGGGGTTCTCCCTTCGGGACCCAGTACTTC
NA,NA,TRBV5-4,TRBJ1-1,CASSRIGTANTEAFF,TGTGCCAGCAGCCGGATAGGGACGGCGAACACTGAAGCTTTCTTT
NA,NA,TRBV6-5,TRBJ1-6,CASSPDRFNSPLHF,TGTGCCAGCAGCCCGGACCGATTTAATTCACCCCTCCACTTT
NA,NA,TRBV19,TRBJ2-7,CASSAAGDRFYEQYF,TGTGCCAGTAGTGCTGCAGGGGACCGTTTCTACGAGCAGTACTTC
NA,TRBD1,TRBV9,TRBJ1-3,CASSSEQGNGNTIYF,TGTGCCAGCAGCTCCGAACAGGGGAACGGAAACACCATATATTTT
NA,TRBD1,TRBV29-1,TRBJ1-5,CSVEETGGNQPQHF,TGCAGCGTTGAAGAAACAGGGGGCAATCAGCCCCAGCATTTT